This TCR beta chain comes out of a study of T cell changes during pregnancy in multiple sclerosis. The data were produced by immunoSEQ multiplex PCR, yet TCRdb's version contains in-frame clones alone and is incomplete. This sample has 90,000 to 95,000 clones; approximately 89% occur once, and the top ten carry 0.85% to 0.95%. Germline loops: CDR1 SGHNT, CDR2 YYREEE (reference sequence). V lost 0 bases and J lost 6, with 6 bases in between. The CDR3 has 13 residues. The sequencing used peripheral blood, collected before pregnancy. The J gene is TRBJ2-2, the V gene TRBV5-4; no reliable D call. The source of this sequence is a female donor with multiple sclerosis, enrolled in a pregnancy study. CDR3 protein: CASSLATSGELFF. CDR3 bases: TGTGCCAGCAGCTTGGCGACATCCGGGGAGCTGTTTTTT.